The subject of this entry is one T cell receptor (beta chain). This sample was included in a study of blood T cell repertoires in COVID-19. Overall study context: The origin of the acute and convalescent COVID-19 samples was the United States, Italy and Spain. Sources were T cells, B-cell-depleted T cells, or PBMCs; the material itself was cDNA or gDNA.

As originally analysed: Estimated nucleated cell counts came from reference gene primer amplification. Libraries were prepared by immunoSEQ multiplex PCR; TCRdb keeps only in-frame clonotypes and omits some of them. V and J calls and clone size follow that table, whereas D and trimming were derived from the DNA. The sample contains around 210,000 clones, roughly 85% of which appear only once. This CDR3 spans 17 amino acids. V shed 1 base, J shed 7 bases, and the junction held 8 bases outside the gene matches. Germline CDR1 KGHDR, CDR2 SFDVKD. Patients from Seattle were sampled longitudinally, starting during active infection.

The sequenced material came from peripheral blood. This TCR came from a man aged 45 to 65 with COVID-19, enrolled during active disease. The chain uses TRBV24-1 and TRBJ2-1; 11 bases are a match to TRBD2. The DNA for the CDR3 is TGTGCCACCAGTGATTTTAGCGGGGGGGGTTATAGGAATGAGCAGTTCTTC. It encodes CATSDFSGGGYRNEQFF.